The clone carrying this T cell receptor (beta chain) was recorded once. Antigen specificity is unknown. The entry originates in a study of radiation and T cells in renal cell carcinoma. Study conclusions and caveats: Top tumor clonotypes rose in blood 2 weeks post-radiation, then contracted.

CDR3 length equals 12 residues. The V gene lost 2 bases and the J gene lost 2 bases, with 4 bases spanning the gap. Per the germline V gene, CDR1 is SNHLY and CDR2 is FYNNEI. Time point given: baseline pretreatment blood. Treatment specified: 15 Gy SBRT to primary tumor, nephrectomy 4 weeks later. Radiation-treated patients gave blood at baseline, week 2 and week 4. TCRdb keeps only in-frame clones here, not all; method: immunoSEQ multiplex PCR. The data hold about 49,000 clones, with approximately 83% observed a single time. This specimen consisted of blood, obtained from a patient whose treatment included radiotherapy and nephrectomy. This TCR came from a woman between 65 and 79 years old with renal cell carcinoma. The chain has TRBV2 and TRBJ2-7, with D hard to call. Here the CDR3 DNA reads TGTGCCAGCAGTGAATTTGCCTACGAGCAGTACTTC. It encodes CASSEFAYEQYF.